A selection of T cell receptor beta chains follows, all from one sample in a study of CD8+ T cells in alopecia areata. The method was immunoSEQ multiplex PCR; TCRdb's version includes in-frame clones alone and lacks a portion of them. Of 110,000 or so clones listed, about 60% are singletons. Sequencing was performed on CD4+ T cells sorted from blood. The origin of the receptors is a human donor in good health. CDR3s include the opening cysteine and the closing phenylalanine or tryptophan. The size of a clone is reported for some rows only, either as once, few or many, or as a class for expanded clones.

CDR3aa: CASRWGAEQFF
v_gene: TRBV5-6
abundance: few

CDR3aa: CAWGQETQYF
v_gene: TRBV30
abundance: -

CDR3aa: CASTLRDRGNQPQHF
v_gene: TRBV6-5
abundance: -

CDR3aa: CASSFRANTEAFF
v_gene: TRBV7-3
abundance: once

CDR3aa: CASSQVTGSRTEAFF
v_gene: TRBV4-1
abundance: -

CDR3aa: CASSLGGRFTDTQYF
v_gene: TRBV13
abundance: -

CDR3aa: CASSPTGAKNIQYF
v_gene: TRBV5-6
abundance: few

CDR3aa: CSVVRGPDTQYF
v_gene: TRBV29-1
abundance: -

CDR3aa: CASSGVPGQGSYEQYF
v_gene: TRBV2
abundance: -

CDR3aa: CASSPPGGQETQYF
v_gene: TRBV6-6
abundance: few

CDR3aa: CASSSTGNYGYTF
v_gene: TRBV5-1
abundance: -

CDR3aa: CASSPRSENSPLHF
v_gene: TRBV18
abundance: -

CDR3aa: CASSLGEDTGELFF
v_gene: TRBV5-1
abundance: -

CDR3aa: CASSLRGLETQYF
v_gene: TRBV27
abundance: -

CDR3aa: CACYGLSTGMGGYTF
v_gene: TRBV6-5
abundance: -

CDR3aa: CSVLGQATYEQYF
v_gene: TRBV29-1
abundance: -

CDR3aa: CASSELGGETQYF
v_gene: TRBV2
abundance: -

CDR3aa: CATSEQGFNSPLHF
v_gene: TRBV15
abundance: -

CDR3aa: CSVLQGYNSPLHF
v_gene: TRBV29-1
abundance: -

CDR3aa: CSVDARSGAATNEQFF
v_gene: TRBV29-1
abundance: few

CDR3aa: CAWTYDRYSGNTIYF
v_gene: TRBV30
abundance: -

CDR3aa: CSVDSGGPGTDTQYF
v_gene: TRBV29-1
abundance: -

CDR3aa: CATGGAGGPETQYF
v_gene: TRBV15
abundance: -

CDR3aa: CACTPRREAGPRSGTF
v_gene: TRBV30
abundance: few

CDR3aa: CAQRQGGVNTEAFF
v_gene: TRBV30
abundance: -

CDR3aa: CSVRGGTTDTQYF
v_gene: TRBV29-1
abundance: -

CDR3aa: CASTSTGGTEAFF
v_gene: TRBV7-9
abundance: -

CDR3aa: CAWIPMNTEAFF
v_gene: TRBV30
abundance: -

CDR3aa: CASRGTGVNYGYTF
v_gene: TRBV2
abundance: once

CDR3aa: CASSQEGRRGIHNEQFF
v_gene: TRBV4-2
abundance: few

CDR3aa: CAWSVAGAQPQHF
v_gene: TRBV30
abundance: -

CDR3aa: CASSYSDSHNSPLHF
v_gene: TRBV6-5
abundance: -

CDR3aa: CASVPAAMEKLFF
v_gene: TRBV2
abundance: -

CDR3aa: CSVGGGTEAFF
v_gene: TRBV29-1
abundance: -

CDR3aa: CSVSSGGDNSPLHF
v_gene: TRBV29-1
abundance: few